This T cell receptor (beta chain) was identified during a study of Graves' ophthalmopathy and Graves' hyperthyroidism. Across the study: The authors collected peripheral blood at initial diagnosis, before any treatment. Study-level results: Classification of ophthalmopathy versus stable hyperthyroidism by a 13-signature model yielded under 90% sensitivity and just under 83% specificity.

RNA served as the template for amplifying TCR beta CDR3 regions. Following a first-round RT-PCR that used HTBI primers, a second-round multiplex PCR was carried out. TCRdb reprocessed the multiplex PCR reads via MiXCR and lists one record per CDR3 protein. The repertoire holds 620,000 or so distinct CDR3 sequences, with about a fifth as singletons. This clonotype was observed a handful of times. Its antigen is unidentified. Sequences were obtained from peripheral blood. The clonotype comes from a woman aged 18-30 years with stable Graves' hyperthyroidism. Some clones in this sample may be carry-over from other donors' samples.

CDR3 protein: CASSLLDANTEAFF. The CDR3 DNA reads as TGTGCCAGCAGTTTATTGGACGCGAACACTGAAGCTTTCTTT. The chain is built from TRBV12-3 or TRBV12-4 and TRBJ1-1; no clear D. The CDR3 has 14 amino acids. V was pared by 2 bases and J by 1 base, with 8 bases between.